This T cell receptor beta chain was documented in a study of T cell repertoires in cytomegalovirus infection. Study-level information: Indications of both CMV infection and matching HLA type were provided by public TCR beta signatures.

With respect to this clonotype: Its antigen is unknown.

TCRdb passed the reads through MiXCR, listing each CDR3 protein once. There are approximately 320,000 distinct CDR3 sequences in the sample; more than 9% occur only once, and about 3.9% lies in the top ten. Germline values: CDR1 MDHEN, CDR2 SYDVKM. Trimming left V 3 bases short and J 4 bases short, with 7 bases between. CDR3 length equals 13 residues. General study findings and limits: People with CMV and the relevant HLA were identified by cumulative public TCR beta family frequency. The study found HLA-C-restricted CMV-specific TCR beta clonotypes dominating the ex vivo response.

The sample comprised PBMCs. The sequence derives from a human donor in good health (CMV status not recorded). Some clones in this sample may be carry-over from other donors' samples. The chain is built from TRBV28 and TRBJ2-1; D not certain. CDR3: CASSFPGYNEQFF. DNA of the CDR3: TGTGCCAGCAGTTTCCCCGGATACAATGAGCAGTTCTTC.